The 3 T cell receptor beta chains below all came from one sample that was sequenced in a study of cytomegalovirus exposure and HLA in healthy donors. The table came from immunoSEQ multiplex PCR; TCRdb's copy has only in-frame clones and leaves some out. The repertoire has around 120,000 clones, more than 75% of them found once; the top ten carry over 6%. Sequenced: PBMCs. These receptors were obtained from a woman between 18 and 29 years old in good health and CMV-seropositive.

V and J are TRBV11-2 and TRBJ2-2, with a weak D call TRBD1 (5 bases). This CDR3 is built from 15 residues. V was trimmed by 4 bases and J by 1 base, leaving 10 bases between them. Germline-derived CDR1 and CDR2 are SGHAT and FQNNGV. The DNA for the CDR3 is TGTGCCAGCAGCTCCCACAGGAGGAACACCGGGGAGCTGTTTTTT. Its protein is CASSSHRRNTGELFF.

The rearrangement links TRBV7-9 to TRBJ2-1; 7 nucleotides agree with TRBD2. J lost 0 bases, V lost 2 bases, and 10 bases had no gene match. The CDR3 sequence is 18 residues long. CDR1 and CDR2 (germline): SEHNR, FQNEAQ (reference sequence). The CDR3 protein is CASSLLVSGGHSYNEQFF. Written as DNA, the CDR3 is TGTGCCAGCAGCTTACTCGTCTCGGGAGGCCACTCCTACAATGAGCAGTTCTTC.

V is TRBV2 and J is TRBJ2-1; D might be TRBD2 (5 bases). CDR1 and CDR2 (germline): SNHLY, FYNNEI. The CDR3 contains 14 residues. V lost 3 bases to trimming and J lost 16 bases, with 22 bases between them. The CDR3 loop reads CASSDAGELPHLFF. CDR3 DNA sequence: TGTGCCAGCAGTGACGCCGGGGAGCTTCCTCACCTCTTCTTC. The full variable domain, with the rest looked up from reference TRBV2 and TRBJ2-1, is EPEVTQTPSHQVTQMGQEVILRCVPISNHLYFYWYRQILGQKVEFLVSFYNNEISEKSEIFDDQFSVERPDGSNFTLKIRSTKLEDSAMYFCASSDAGELPHLFFGPGTRLTVL.